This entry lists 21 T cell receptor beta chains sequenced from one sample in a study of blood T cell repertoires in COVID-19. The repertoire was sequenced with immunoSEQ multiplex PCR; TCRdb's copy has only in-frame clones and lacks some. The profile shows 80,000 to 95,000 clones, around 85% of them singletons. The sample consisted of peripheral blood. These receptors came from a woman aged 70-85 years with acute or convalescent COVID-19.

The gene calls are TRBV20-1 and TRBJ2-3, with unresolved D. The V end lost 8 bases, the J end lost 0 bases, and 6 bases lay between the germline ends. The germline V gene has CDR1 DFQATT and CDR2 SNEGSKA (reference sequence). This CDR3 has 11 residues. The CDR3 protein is CSTQSTDTQYF. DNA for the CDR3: TGCAGTACGCAGAGCACAGATACGCAGTATTTT.

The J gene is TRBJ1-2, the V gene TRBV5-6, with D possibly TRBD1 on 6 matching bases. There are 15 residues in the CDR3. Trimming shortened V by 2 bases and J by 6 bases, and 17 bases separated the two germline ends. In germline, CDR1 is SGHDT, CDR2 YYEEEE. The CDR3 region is CASSFGRRGWDGYTF. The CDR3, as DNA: TGTGCCAGCAGCTTTGGACGAAGGGGGTGGGATGGCTACACCTTC.

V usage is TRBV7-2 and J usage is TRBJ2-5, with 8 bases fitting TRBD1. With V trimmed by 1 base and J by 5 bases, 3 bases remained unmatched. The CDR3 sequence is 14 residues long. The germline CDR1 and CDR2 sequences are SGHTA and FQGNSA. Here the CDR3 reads CASSLDRGSETQYF. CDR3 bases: TGTGCCAGCAGCTTAGACAGGGGGTCTGAGACCCAGTACTTC.

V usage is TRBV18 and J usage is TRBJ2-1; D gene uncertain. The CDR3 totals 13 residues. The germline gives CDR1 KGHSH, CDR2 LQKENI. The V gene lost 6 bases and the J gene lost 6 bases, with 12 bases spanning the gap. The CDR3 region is CASSPQVGNEQFF. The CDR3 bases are TGTGCCAGCTCCCCCCAGGTCGGCAATGAGCAGTTCTTC.

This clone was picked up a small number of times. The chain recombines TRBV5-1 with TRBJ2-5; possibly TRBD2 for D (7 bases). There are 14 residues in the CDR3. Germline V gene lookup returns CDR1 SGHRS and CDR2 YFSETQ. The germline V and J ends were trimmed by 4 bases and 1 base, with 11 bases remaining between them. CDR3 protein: CASSTAGAQETQYF. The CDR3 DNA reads TGCGCCAGCAGCACCGCGGGGGCCCAAGAGACCCAGTACTTC. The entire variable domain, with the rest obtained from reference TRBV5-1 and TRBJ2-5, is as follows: KAGVTQTPRYLIKTRGQQVTLSCSPISGHRSVSWYQQTPGQGLQFLFEYFSETQRNKGNFPGRFSGRQFSNSRSEMNVSTLELGDSALYLCASSTAGAQETQYFGPGTRLLVL.

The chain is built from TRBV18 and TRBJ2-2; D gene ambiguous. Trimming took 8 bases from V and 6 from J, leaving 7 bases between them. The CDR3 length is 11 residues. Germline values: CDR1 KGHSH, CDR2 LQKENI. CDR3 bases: TGTGCCAGCCGAACAGCCGGGGAGCTGTTTTTT. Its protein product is CASRTAGELFF.

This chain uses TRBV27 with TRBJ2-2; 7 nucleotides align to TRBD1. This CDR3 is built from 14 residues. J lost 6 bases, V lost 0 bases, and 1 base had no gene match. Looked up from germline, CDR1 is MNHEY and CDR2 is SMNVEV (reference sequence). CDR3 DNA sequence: TGTGCCAGCAGTTTATCGCAGGGGGCCGGGGAGCTGTTTTTT. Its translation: CASSLSQGAGELFF.

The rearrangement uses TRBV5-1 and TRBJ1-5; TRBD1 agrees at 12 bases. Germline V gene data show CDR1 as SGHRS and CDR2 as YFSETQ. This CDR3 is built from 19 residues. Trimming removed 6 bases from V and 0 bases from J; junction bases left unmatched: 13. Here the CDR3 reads CASIDRWDRGPDSNQPQHF. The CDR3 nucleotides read TGCGCCAGCATCGATCGCTGGGACAGGGGGCCGGATAGCAATCAGCCCCAGCATTTT.

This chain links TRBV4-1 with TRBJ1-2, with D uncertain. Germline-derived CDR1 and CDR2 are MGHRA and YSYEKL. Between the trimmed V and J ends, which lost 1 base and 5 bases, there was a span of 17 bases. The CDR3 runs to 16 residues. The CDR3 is CASSQGEWLRVYGYTF. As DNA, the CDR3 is TGCGCCAGCAGCCAAGGAGAATGGTTGAGGGTGTATGGCTACACCTTC.

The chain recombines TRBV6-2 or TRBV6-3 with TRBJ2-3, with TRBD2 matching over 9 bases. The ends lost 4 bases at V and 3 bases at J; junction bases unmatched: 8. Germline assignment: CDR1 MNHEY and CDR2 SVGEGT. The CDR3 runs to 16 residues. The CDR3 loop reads CASSLEAGGDTDTQYF. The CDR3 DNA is TGTGCCAGCAGTTTAGAAGCGGGAGGAGATACAGATACGCAGTATTTT.

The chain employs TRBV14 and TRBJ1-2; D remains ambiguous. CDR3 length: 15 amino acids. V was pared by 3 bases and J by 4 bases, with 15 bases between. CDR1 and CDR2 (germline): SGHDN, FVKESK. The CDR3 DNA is TGTGCCAGCAGCCACCCCGGGCGAGGAGGCTATGGCTACACCTTC. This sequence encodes CASSHPGRGGYGYTF.

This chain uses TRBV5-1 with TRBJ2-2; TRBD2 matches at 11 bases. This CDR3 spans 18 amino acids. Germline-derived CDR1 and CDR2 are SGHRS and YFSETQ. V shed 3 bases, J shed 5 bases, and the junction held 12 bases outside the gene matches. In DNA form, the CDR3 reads TGCGCCAGCAGCTCCGGGACTAGCGGTCTTTTTAGGACCGGGGAGCTGTTTTTT. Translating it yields CASSSGTSGLFRTGELFF.

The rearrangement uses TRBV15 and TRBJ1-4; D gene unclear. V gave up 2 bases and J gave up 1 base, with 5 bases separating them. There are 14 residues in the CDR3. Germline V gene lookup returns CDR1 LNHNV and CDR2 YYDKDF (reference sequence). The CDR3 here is CATSRQLTNEKLFF. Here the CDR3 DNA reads TGTGCCACCAGCAGACAGTTAACTAATGAAAAACTGTTTTTT. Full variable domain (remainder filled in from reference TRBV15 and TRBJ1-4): DAMVIQNPRYQVTQFGKPVTLSCSQTLNHNVMYWYQQKSSQAPKLLFHYYDKDFNNEADTPDNFQSRRPNTSFCFLDIRSPGLGDTAMYLCATSRQLTNEKLFFGSGTQLSVL.

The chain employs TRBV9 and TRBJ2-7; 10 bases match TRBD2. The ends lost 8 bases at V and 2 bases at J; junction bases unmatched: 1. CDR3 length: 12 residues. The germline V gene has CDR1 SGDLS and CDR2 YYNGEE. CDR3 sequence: CARGTSAYEQYV. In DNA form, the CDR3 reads TGTGCCAGGGGGACTAGCGCCTACGAGCAGTACGTC.

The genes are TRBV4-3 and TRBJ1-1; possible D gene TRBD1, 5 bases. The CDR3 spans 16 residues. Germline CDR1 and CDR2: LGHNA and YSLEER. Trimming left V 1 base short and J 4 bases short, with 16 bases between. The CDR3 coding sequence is TGCGCCAGCAGCCAAGTAATCCGGGCGGGGGGCACTGAAGCTTTCTTT. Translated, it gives CASSQVIRAGGTEAFF.

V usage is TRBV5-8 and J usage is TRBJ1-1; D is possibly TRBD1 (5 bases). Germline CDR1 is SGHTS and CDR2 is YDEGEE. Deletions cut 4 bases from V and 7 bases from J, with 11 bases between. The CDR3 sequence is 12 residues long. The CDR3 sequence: CASSGSRVEAFF. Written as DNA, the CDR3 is TGTGCCAGCAGCGGAAGCAGGGTTGAAGCTTTCTTT.

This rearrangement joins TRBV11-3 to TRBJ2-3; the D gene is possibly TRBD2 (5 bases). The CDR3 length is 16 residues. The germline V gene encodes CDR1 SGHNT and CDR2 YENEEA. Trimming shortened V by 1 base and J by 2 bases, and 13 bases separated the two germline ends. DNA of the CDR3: TGTGCCAGCAGCTTAGGAGCGGCACGCGTCACAGATACGCAGTATTTT. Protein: CASSLGAARVTDTQYF.

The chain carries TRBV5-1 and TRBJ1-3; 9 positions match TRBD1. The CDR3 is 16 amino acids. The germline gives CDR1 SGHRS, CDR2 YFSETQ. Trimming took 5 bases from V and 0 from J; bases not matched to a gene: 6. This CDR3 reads CASRQGTGNSGNTIYF. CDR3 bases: TGCGCCAGCAGACAAGGGACAGGGAACTCTGGAAACACCATATATTTT. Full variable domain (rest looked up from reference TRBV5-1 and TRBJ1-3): KAGVTQTPRYLIKTRGQQVTLSCSPISGHRSVSWYQQTPGQGLQFLFEYFSETQRNKGNFPGRFSGRQFSNSRSEMNVSTLELGDSALYLCASRQGTGNSGNTIYFGEGSWLTVV.

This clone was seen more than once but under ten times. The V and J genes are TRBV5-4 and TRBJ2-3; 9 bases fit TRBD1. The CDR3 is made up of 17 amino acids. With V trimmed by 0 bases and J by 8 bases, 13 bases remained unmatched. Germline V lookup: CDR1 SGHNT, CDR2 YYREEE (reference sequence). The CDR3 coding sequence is TGTGCCAGCAGCTTGGCCAGGGCCGGGACAGGGTTTTCTACGCAGTATTTT. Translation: CASSLARAGTGFSTQYF.

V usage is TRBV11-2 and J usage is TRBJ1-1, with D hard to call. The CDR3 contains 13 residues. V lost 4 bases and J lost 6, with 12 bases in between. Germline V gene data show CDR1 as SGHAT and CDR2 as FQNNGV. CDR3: CASSYAAGAEAFF. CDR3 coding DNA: TGTGCCAGCAGCTACGCGGCGGGCGCTGAAGCTTTCTTT.

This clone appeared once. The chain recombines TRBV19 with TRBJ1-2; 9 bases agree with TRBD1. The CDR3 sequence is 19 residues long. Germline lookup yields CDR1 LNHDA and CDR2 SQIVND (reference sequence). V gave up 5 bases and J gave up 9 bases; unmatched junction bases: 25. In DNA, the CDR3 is TGTGCCAGTAGTTCTAGGGGGGCCGCATCCGGGACAGGGCTATGGAGCTACACCTTC. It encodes CASSSRGAASGTGLWSYTF.